This T cell receptor beta chain was documented in a study of T cell repertoires in cytomegalovirus infection. Study-wide context: It was the public TCR beta signatures that indicated both CMV infection and matching HLA type. Study-level results: CMV-specific TCR beta clonotypes restricted by HLA-C were the ones dominating the ex vivo response.

CDR1 and CDR2 (germline): DFQATT, SNEGSKA (reference sequence). J was trimmed by 0 bases and V by 1 base; bases with no gene match: 5. This CDR3 spans 15 amino acids. TCRdb independently ran MiXCR on the reads; one entry per CDR3 protein. Of about 210,000 distinct CDR3 sequences listed, 6% to 8% are singletons. This clonotype was counted between two and nine times. Its antigen is as yet unknown. The chain has TRBV20-1 and TRBJ2-7; 8 bases align to TRBD1. The receptor's source is a human donor in good health (CMV status not recorded). Some clones in this sample may be carry-over from other donors' samples. The specimen was PBMCs. The CDR3 DNA reads as TGCAGTGCTAGAGTCCCGCAGGGGGCCTCCTACGAGCAGTACTTC. It yields the protein CSARVPQGASYEQYF.